These 22 T cell receptor beta chains originate from one sample sequenced in a study of T-cell reconstitution after alpha-beta-depleted transplantation in children. Unique molecular identifiers were used to barcode this TCRbeta library. Each CDR3 protein is one row after TCRdb ran MiXCR on the PCR reads. The table shows about 980,000 distinct CDR3 sequences, with roughly 31% occurring only once. Sequencing was performed on PBMCs, mostly from graft donor cells, taken 360 days after TCRalphabeta/CD19-depleted stem cell transplant. The source of these receptors is a boy younger than two who had a stem cell transplant for SCID, so the T cells may come from the graft donor.

The rearrangement uses TRBV4-1 and TRBJ2-3; 8 nucleotides match TRBD1. From germline, CDR1 is MGHRA and CDR2 YSYEKL. J was trimmed by 9 bases and V by 0 bases; bases with no gene match: 5. This CDR3 has 14 amino acids. The CDR3 DNA reads TGCGCCAGCAGCCAAGACGAGACAGGGGCAACGCAGTATTTT. This translates into CASSQDETGATQYF.

This sequence joins TRBV7-7 and TRBJ2-1; D is possibly TRBD1 (6 bases). Per the germline V gene, CDR1 is SSHAT and CDR2 is FNYEAQ (reference sequence). The CDR3 runs to 17 residues. Trimming took 4 bases from V and 6 from J, leaving 22 bases between them. Here the CDR3 reads CASSSARQAVKCNEQFF. In DNA, the CDR3 is TGTGCCAGCAGCTCCGCCCGACAGGCGGTAAAATGCAATGAGCAGTTCTTC. Supplemented by reference TRBV7-7 and TRBJ2-1, the full variable domain reads GAGVSQSPRYKVTKRGQDVTLRCDPISSHATLYWYQQALGQGPEFLTYFNYEAQPDKSGLPSDRFSAERPEGSISTLTIQRTEQRDSAMYRCASSSARQAVKCNEQFFGPGTRLTVL.

In its sample, this clonotype was seen a few times. The chain is built from TRBV5-1 and TRBJ2-1; D may correspond to TRBD1 or TRBD2 (5 bases each). V was clipped by 0 bases and J by 1 base, with 23 bases between them. This CDR3 comprises 20 residues. Germline V lookup: CDR1 SGHRS, CDR2 YFSETQ. CDR3 sequence: CASSLGGRGVGRRSYNEQFF. The CDR3, as DNA: TGCGCCAGCAGCTTGGGAGGGCGAGGGGTGGGACGGCGGTCCTACAATGAGCAGTTCTTC.

V usage is TRBV11-2 and J usage is TRBJ2-1; TRBD1 agrees at 9 bases. The trim removed 5 bases at V and 3 bases at J, leaving 17 bases unmatched. Germline CDR1 is SGHAT and CDR2 is FQNNGV. The CDR3 contains 19 residues. This chain's CDR3 is CASSPLAQTGGSFYNEQFF. In DNA form, the CDR3 reads TGTGCCAGCAGCCCACTAGCCCAAACAGGGGGCTCTTTCTACAATGAGCAGTTCTTC.

The J gene is TRBJ2-3, the V gene TRBV28, with a weak D call TRBD2 (5 bases). V lost 8 bases, J lost 7 bases, and 13 bases lay in between. The germline V gene encodes CDR1 MDHEN and CDR2 SYDVKM. The CDR3 consists of 12 residues. Here the CDR3 reads CASWPPGNTQYF. The DNA for the CDR3 is TGTGCCAGCTGGCCCCCCGGGAATACGCAGTATTTT. Drawing the rest from reference TRBV28 and TRBJ2-3, the complete variable domain is DVKVTQSSRYLVKRTGEKVFLECVQDMDHENMFWYRQDPGLGLRLIYFSYDVKMKEKGDIPEGYSVSREKKERFSLILESASTNQTSMYLCASWPPGNTQYFGPGTRLTVL.

The rearrangement joins TRBV4-1 to TRBJ2-3; TRBD2 matches at 10 bases. There are 20 residues in the CDR3. The J segment lost 0 bases and the V segment lost 0 bases, leaving 12 bases of the junction unmatched. The germline V gene encodes CDR1 MGHRA and CDR2 YSYEKL. This CDR3 reads CASSQDRKAGGIPSTDTQYF. Written as DNA, the CDR3 is TGCGCCAGCAGCCAAGACCGAAAAGCGGGGGGGATACCTAGCACAGATACGCAGTATTTT.

This sequence joins TRBV7-9 and TRBJ2-7, with D perhaps assigned TRBD1 or TRBD2 (5 bases each). CDR3 length: 15 residues. The germline V gene has CDR1 SEHNR and CDR2 FQNEAQ (reference sequence). Trimming pared 5 bases from V and 7 bases from J, leaving 21 bases between. CDR3 loop: CASSPQGRQTGEQYF. The CDR3 nucleotides read TGTGCCAGCAGCCCCCAGGGCCGACAAACGGGGGAGCAGTACTTC. The full variable domain, completed using reference TRBV7-9 and TRBJ2-7, is DTGVSQNPRHKITKRGQNVTFRCDPISEHNRLYWYRQTLGQGPEFLTYFQNEAQLEKSRLLSDRFSAERPKGSFSTLEIQRTEQGDSAMYLCASSPQGRQTGEQYFGPGTRLTVT.

This clonotype appeared a few times. The chain couples TRBV10-3 to TRBJ1-5; weak D call: TRBD1 (6 bases). The CDR3 length is 14 residues. CDR1 and CDR2 from the germline V gene are ENHRY and SYGVKD. Trimming removed 3 bases from V and 5 bases from J, with 11 bases in between. CDR3 nucleotides: TGTGCCATCAGTGACCAGGGGTCCGATCAGCCCCAGCATTTT. It codes for CAISDQGSDQPQHF.

In this sample, this clonotype turned up a few times. The rearrangement joins TRBV12-3 or TRBV12-4 to TRBJ2-7; 7 bases line up with TRBD2. This CDR3 spans 15 amino acids. With 3 bases clipped from V and 4 bases from J, the junction kept 9 bases outside the gene matches. CDR3 sequence (DNA): TGTGCCAGCAGTTTTGGGGGGGTCATCGGGTACGAGCAGTACTTC. Translation: CASSFGGVIGYEQYF.

The sample holds a few counts of this clonotype. The chain couples TRBV3-1 to TRBJ2-2; D ambiguous. The V gene lost 0 bases and the J gene lost 6 bases, with 8 bases spanning the gap. Looked up from germline, CDR1 is LGHDT and CDR2 is YNNKEL (reference sequence). The CDR3 totals 14 residues. For the CDR3, the DNA is TGTGCCAGCAGCCAAGATGTCAAGGCCGGGGAGCTGTTTTTT. Encoded protein: CASSQDVKAGELFF.

The chain employs TRBV6-1 and TRBJ2-7; D may be TRBD1 or TRBD2 (5 bases each). CDR1 and CDR2 from the germline V gene are MNHNS and SASEGT. CDR3 length: 17 amino acids. Deletions cut 2 bases from V and 7 bases from J, with 24 bases between. As DNA, the CDR3 is TGTGCCAGCAGTGAACCCTACCCCGGGACGAGGAGTTCGGAGCAGTACTTC. Translating it yields CASSEPYPGTRSSEQYF.

This clonotype has a count of ten or more. The chain combines TRBV5-1 with TRBJ2-7; 7 nucleotides agree with TRBD1. The CDR3 loop spans 14 amino acids. Germline V gene data show CDR1 as SGHRS and CDR2 as YFSETQ. V lost 5 bases and J lost 4; bases outside the gene matches: 9. CDR3 DNA: TGCGCCAGCAGGCCTAGGGACAGACTATACGAGCAGTACTTC. Translating it yields CASRPRDRLYEQYF.

The chain links TRBV19 to TRBJ2-1, with D hard to call. V was shortened by 4 bases and J by 8 bases, with 6 bases between the two germline ends. CDR1 LNHDA and CDR2 SQIVND come from the germline V gene (reference sequence). The length of the CDR3 is 11 residues. The CDR3 region has the DNA TGTGCCAGTAGTAACTTAGATGAGCAGTTCTTC. Translated: CASSNLDEQFF.

In this sample, this clonotype turned up a few times. The genes are TRBV10-3 and TRBJ1-1, with D perhaps matching TRBD1 (5 bases). From germline, CDR1 is ENHRY and CDR2 SYGVKD. The CDR3 length is 15 residues. Trimming cost V 5 bases and J 1 base, with 14 bases left between them. The CDR3 DNA is TGTGCCATCAGTCCCTGGCAGGGTTCGAACACTGAAGCTTTCTTT. It is translated as CAISPWQGSNTEAFF.

The rearrangement uses TRBV28 and TRBJ2-7; 8 positions agree with TRBD1. Germline V gene lookup returns CDR1 MDHEN and CDR2 SYDVKM. The CDR3 covers 15 residues. V was pared by 1 base and J by 2 bases, with 4 bases of the junction left unmatched. Written as DNA, the CDR3 is TGTGCCAGCAGTTTATCCGCGACAGGGGCCTACGAGCAGTACTTC. Amino acids: CASSLSATGAYEQYF.

The rearrangement links TRBV12-3 or TRBV12-4 to TRBJ2-1; a weak D match, TRBD2 (5 bases). V dropped 2 bases and J dropped 10 bases, with 6 bases sitting between them. The CDR3 has 11 amino acids. CDR3 residues: CASSLTGEQFF. The CDR3 coding sequence is TGTGCCAGCAGTTTAACGGGAGAGCAGTTCTTC.

This clonotype was counted a few times. This chain links TRBV7-2 with TRBJ2-1, with D unclear. The CDR3 extends over 13 amino acids. The germline V and J ends were trimmed by 1 base and 5 bases, with 6 bases remaining between them. The germline V gene has CDR1 SGHTA and CDR2 FQGNSA. CDR3 loop: CASSLGENNEQFF. The CDR3 region has the DNA TGTGCCAGCAGCTTAGGGGAAAACAATGAGCAGTTCTTC.

CDR3 DNA sequence: TGTGCCAGCAGCCGACAGGGGAGGGCCTACGAGCAGTACTTC. Protein sequence: CASSRQGRAYEQYF. The V and J genes are TRBV11-1 and TRBJ2-7, with D possibly TRBD1 on 8 matching bases. The length of the CDR3 is 14 residues. Germline V gene data show CDR1 as SGHAT and CDR2 as FQDESV (reference sequence). V was trimmed by 5 bases and J by 2 bases, leaving 13 bases between them.

This clonotype was found a few times. The chain is built from TRBV7-9 and TRBJ2-1; the D gene is possibly TRBD1 (6 bases). CDR3 length: 17 residues. Germline CDR1 is SEHNR and CDR2 is FQNEAQ (reference sequence). The germline V and J ends were trimmed by 5 bases and 2 bases, with 19 bases remaining between them. CDR3 in DNA: TGTGCCAGCAGCCCCTATTTGGGGGCTACTACCTACAATGAGCAGTTCTTC. Its protein product is CASSPYLGATTYNEQFF.

This clonotype occurred many times. This rearrangement joins TRBV29-1 to TRBJ2-2; possibly TRBD2 for D (6 bases). V lost 6 bases, J lost 3 bases, and 14 bases lay in between. Germline V lookup: CDR1 SQVTM, CDR2 ANQGSEA. The CDR3 sequence is 14 residues long. The CDR3, as DNA: TGCAGCGTGGGCCGGGACTTTTACACCGGGGAGCTGTTTTTT. This sequence encodes CSVGRDFYTGELFF.

The genes are TRBV20-1 and TRBJ2-1, with 10 bases that match TRBD2. V was clipped by 6 bases and J by 6 bases; unmatched bases: 14. In germline, CDR1 is DFQATT, CDR2 SNEGSKA (reference sequence). The CDR3 is 16 residues long. This chain's CDR3 is CSAQSGGASSGNEQFF. CDR3 nucleotide sequence: TGCAGTGCCCAGAGCGGGGGGGCCTCTTCAGGCAATGAGCAGTTCTTC.

This clonotype was picked up a small number of times. This chain joins TRBV10-3 and TRBJ2-3; tentative D call: TRBD2 (7 bases). Germline V gene sequence: CDR1 ENHRY, CDR2 SYGVKD. The CDR3 is made up of 13 amino acids. Trimming stripped 3 bases from V and 4 bases from J, with 8 bases between. Written as DNA, the CDR3 is TGTGCCATCAGTGAAGGGGGGGCAGATACGCAGTATTTT. Translating gives CAISEGGADTQYF.